These 6 T cell receptor beta chains originate from one sample sequenced in a study of blood T cells in healthy people across ages. Sample-barcoded 5' priming and a J-beta primer mix drove a second PCR of about 7 to 11 cycles. Each CDR3 protein is one row after TCRdb ran MiXCR on the 5' RACE reads. The sample has hundreds of thousands of distinct CDR3 sequences, roughly three fifths seen once. The specimen was blood. The receptors come from a man aged 35-49 years in good health.

There are a few counts of this clonotype. V and J are TRBV12-3 or TRBV12-4 and TRBJ1-2; D perhaps matches TRBD1 (5 bases). Trimming shortened V by 7 bases and J by 5 bases, and 11 bases separated the two germline ends. This CDR3 spans 12 amino acids. The CDR3 DNA reads as TGTGCCAGCACCGGGACTTCTTATGGCTACACCTTC. This sequence encodes CASTGTSYGYTF.

The chain joins TRBV7-9 to TRBJ2-5; 8 nucleotides line up with TRBD1. The ends lost 6 bases at V and 0 bases at J; junction bases unmatched: 12. The length of the CDR3 is 17 residues. The V gene's germline CDR1 is SEHNR and CDR2 FQNEAQ (reference sequence). The CDR3 DNA reads TGTGCCAGCAGGATCTCCGGGGGACAGGCGTACCAAGAGACCCAGTACTTC. Its protein is CASRISGGQAYQETQYF. Looking up the rest from reference TRBV7-9 and TRBJ2-5 gives the full variable domain: DTGVSQNPRHKITKRGQNVTFRCDPISEHNRLYWYRQTLGQGPEFLTYFQNEAQLEKSRLLSDRFSAERPKGSFSTLEIQRTEQGDSAMYLCASRISGGQAYQETQYFGPGTRLLVL.

This clonotype was found a few times. The genes are TRBV4-2 and TRBJ2-3, with TRBD2 matching 13 bases. V gave up 4 bases and J gave up 7 bases; unmatched junction bases: 8. This CDR3 spans 16 amino acids. Per the germline V gene, CDR1 is LGHNA and CDR2 is YNFKEQ. CDR3 sequence reads: CASSRSGTSGTNTQYF. The CDR3 DNA reads as TGTGCCAGCAGCCGAAGCGGGACTAGCGGGACCAATACGCAGTATTTT.

The V call is TRBV27, the J call TRBJ1-2; D uncertain. Trimming cost V 4 bases and J 4 bases, with 10 bases left between them. The germline V gene has CDR1 MNHEY and CDR2 SMNVEV (reference sequence). The CDR3 runs to 13 residues. The CDR3 reads CASSSEGFYGYTF. The DNA for the CDR3 is TGTGCCAGCAGTTCCGAGGGATTCTATGGCTACACCTTC.

Details on this clonotype: The junction departs from germline at one end; a sequencing error may be responsible. The chain uses TRBV29-1 and TRBJ2-4; TRBD1 aligns across 9 bases. This CDR3 spans 16 amino acids. Per the germline V gene, CDR1 is SQVTM and CDR2 is ANQGSEA. CDR3 sequence: CGVEEAEGTGHYGQYF. In DNA, the CDR3 is TGCGGCGTTGAAGAAGCTGAAGGGACAGGGCACTACGGGCAGTACTTC.

A note on this clonotype: The junction does not match germline at one end; this may be a read error. This chain uses TRBV4-3 with TRBJ2-3; D perhaps matches TRBD2 (5 bases). The germline CDR1 and CDR2 sequences are LGHNA and YSLEER. The CDR3 runs to 15 residues. CDR3 sequence reads: CASNQEGGYTDTQYF. In DNA form, the CDR3 reads TGCGCCAGCAACCAAGAGGGTGGTTACACAGATACGCAGTATTTT.